The 31 T cell receptor beta chains below were found in one sample sequenced in a study of blood T cell repertoires in COVID-19 (TCRdb year 2020). Library preparation used the immunoSEQ multiplex PCR assay. In its TCRdb copy, this immuneACCESS table keeps in-frame sequences only and misses some clones. Where compared with another copy, unresolved V genes explain less than half of these, and the others have no known cause. Across this sample there are some 82,000 clones, with 90% to 95% seen only once. 1.9% of the sample is held by the ten biggest clonotypes. The sequenced sample was peripheral blood. These receptors were taken from a woman aged 50 to 60 in a cohort sampled during active COVID-19.

This CDR3 is CASRTGRSGDYNEQFF. CDR3 bases: TGTGCCAGCAGGACAGGGCGAAGCGGAGACTACAATGAGCAGTTCTTC. The chain combines TRBV28 with TRBJ2-1; 7 bases match TRBD1. CDR1 is MDHEN, CDR2 SYDVKM, per germline. The CDR3 runs to 16 residues. V was clipped by 6 bases and J by 3 bases; unmatched bases: 11.

The rearrangement joins TRBV10-3 to TRBJ1-2; 7 positions match TRBD1. In germline, CDR1 is ENHRY, CDR2 SYGVKD. V shed 7 bases and J 11 bases; nucleotides not matched to a gene: 10. This CDR3 region has 12 residues. CDR3 coding DNA: TGTGCCATCAACCAGGGGAAGGGGGCTTACACCTTC. Its protein product is CAINQGKGAYTF.

V is TRBV6-2 or TRBV6-3 and J is TRBJ2-7; D might be TRBD2 (5 bases). The CDR3 runs to 12 residues. The V gene lost 5 bases and the J gene lost 4 bases, with 9 bases spanning the gap. Germline V gene sequence: CDR1 MNHEY, CDR2 SVGEGT. The CDR3 reads CASSPRGYEQYF. The CDR3 nucleotides are TGTGCCAGCAGTCCCCGGGGTTACGAGCAGTACTTC.

J is TRBJ1-2 and V is TRBV3-1 (or the pseudogene TRBV3-2); 7 bases match TRBD1. Germline CDR1 and CDR2: LGHDT and YNNKEL (reference sequence). CDR3 size: 16 residues. The V gene end was trimmed by 4 bases and the J gene end by 6 bases; junction bases not matched to a gene: 14. The CDR3 region is CASSRRTGVGLDGYTF. Written as DNA, the CDR3 is TGTGCCAGCAGCCGGCGAACAGGGGTCGGGTTGGATGGCTACACCTTC.

The chain joins TRBV29-1 to TRBJ2-1; TRBD2 agrees at 11 bases. Germline lookup yields CDR1 SQVTM and CDR2 ANQGSEA. The CDR3 covers 14 residues. Unmatched junction bases numbered 6, after V lost 5 bases and J lost 6 bases. The CDR3 nucleotides are TGCAGCGTTAATGGGGGGACTAGCGGCAATGAGCAGTTCTTC. Translating gives CSVNGGTSGNEQFF.

As DNA, the CDR3 is TGTGCCAGCAGTTTCTCCCAATTTCGACTAGCGGGAGGGCCCGAGGGGAATGAGCAGTTCTTC. Encoded protein: CASSFSQFRLAGGPEGNEQFF. The chain couples TRBV27 to TRBJ2-1; TRBD2 aligns across 14 bases. V lost 3 bases to trimming and J lost 7 bases; unmatched junction nucleotides: 20. The CDR3 is 21 amino acids. Germline V gene lookup returns CDR1 MNHEY and CDR2 SMNVEV (reference sequence).

The genes are TRBV10-3 and TRBJ2-3; D is perhaps TRBD2 (6 bases). CDR1 and CDR2 from the germline V gene are ENHRY and SYGVKD. The V end lost 8 bases, the J end lost 2 bases, and 23 bases lay between the germline ends. The CDR3 spans 17 residues. CDR3 in amino acids: CAIRARRGINSTDTQYF. The CDR3 DNA reads TGTGCCATCCGAGCTCGGAGGGGAATAAATTCCACAGATACGCAGTATTTT.

The rearrangement uses TRBV2 and TRBJ2-3; D gene ambiguous. CDR1 is SNHLY, CDR2 FYNNEI, per germline. This CDR3 has 12 residues. Deletions cut 4 bases from V and 0 bases from J, with 2 bases between. DNA for the CDR3: TGTGCCAGCAGTGCGAGCACAGATACGCAGTATTTT. This codes for CASSASTDTQYF.

The CDR3 spells CASSLAGLDRNYGYTF. CDR3 bases: TGCGCCAGCAGCTTGGCCGGGTTGGACAGAAACTATGGCTACACCTTC. This chain links TRBV5-1 with TRBJ1-2; D is perhaps TRBD1 (6 bases). Per the germline V gene, CDR1 is SGHRS and CDR2 is YFSETQ. The CDR3 is 16 amino acids. Between the trimmed V and J ends, which lost 0 bases and 2 bases, there was a span of 14 bases.

V gene TRBV24-1 combines with J gene TRBJ2-7; 8 bases line up with TRBD2. With V trimmed by 4 bases and J by 3 bases, 4 bases remained unmatched. This CDR3 has 14 residues. CDR1 and CDR2 from the germline V gene are KGHDR and SFDVKD. The CDR3 spells CATSDPGGLYEQYF. The CDR3 DNA follows: TGTGCCACCAGTGACCCGGGAGGGCTCTACGAGCAGTACTTC.

The rearrangement uses TRBV5-6 and TRBJ2-5; 7 bases map to TRBD2. Germline CDR1 and CDR2: SGHDT and YYEEEE. Germline trimming cut 2 bases from V and 6 bases from J; bases unmatched to any gene: 7. CDR3 size: 14 residues. This chain's CDR3 is CASSFPGGAKTQYF. The CDR3 DNA follows: TGTGCCAGCAGCTTCCCGGGGGGTGCAAAGACCCAGTACTTC. Full variable domain (rest looked up from reference TRBV5-6 and TRBJ2-5): DAGVTQSPTHLIKTRGQQVTLRCSPKSGHDTVSWYQQALGQGPQFIFQYYEEEERQRGNFPDRFSGHQFPNYSSELNVNALLLGDSALYLCASSFPGGAKTQYFGPGTRLLVL.

With regard to this clone: At one of its ends the junction is not consistent with the germline gene, which may arise from a read error. The chain combines TRBV6-4 with TRBJ2-3; 8 bases align to TRBD2. The length of the CDR3 is 9 residues. Germline values: CDR1 MRHNA, CDR2 SNTAGT. The CDR3 protein is CASGTRTHF. The CDR3 DNA reads TGTGCCAGCGGGACTAGAACCCATTTT.

The chain joins TRBV10-3 to TRBJ2-2; D may be TRBD1 (6 bases). Deletions cut 6 bases from V and 5 bases from J, with 10 bases between. The germline CDR1 and CDR2 sequences are ENHRY and SYGVKD. CDR3 length: 13 residues. CDR3 in DNA: TGTGCCATCAGAACTCAGGGGACCGGGGAGCTGTTTTTT. Protein sequence: CAIRTQGTGELFF.

This chain links TRBV19 with TRBJ2-1; a weak D match, TRBD2 (7 bases). Looked up from germline, CDR1 is LNHDA and CDR2 is SQIVND (reference sequence). The V and J ends lost 6 bases and 2 bases respectively, with 14 bases between them. The CDR3 covers 15 residues. The CDR3: CASSRGGDPYNEQFF. The CDR3, as DNA: TGTGCCAGTAGCAGAGGGGGGGACCCCTACAATGAGCAGTTCTTC.

This clone occurred once. The rearrangement links TRBV5-1 to TRBJ2-3; D not certain. The CDR3 is 12 amino acids. CDR1 is SGHRS, CDR2 YFSETQ, per germline. Trimming stripped 2 bases from V and 2 bases from J, with 3 bases between. The CDR3 DNA sequence: TGCGCCAGCAGCTTCTCCACAGATACGCAGTATTTT. The encoded protein is CASSFSTDTQYF. Together with reference TRBV5-1 and TRBJ2-3, the CDR3 gives the full variable domain: KAGVTQTPRYLIKTRGQQVTLSCSPISGHRSVSWYQQTPGQGLQFLFEYFSETQRNKGNFPGRFSGRQFSNSRSEMNVSTLELGDSALYLCASSFSTDTQYFGPGTRLTVL.

This clone appeared a single time. V gene TRBV5-1 combines with J gene TRBJ1-4; unclear D gene. Deletions cut 7 bases from V and 5 bases from J, with 15 bases between. The CDR3 consists of 14 residues. The germline gives CDR1 SGHRS, CDR2 YFSETQ. The CDR3 DNA is TGCGCCAGCGCGGCCGCCCGAGGGAATGAAAAACTGTTTTTT. Translation gives CASAAARGNEKLFF. The variable domain in full, completed from reference TRBV5-1 and TRBJ1-4, reads KAGVTQTPRYLIKTRGQQVTLSCSPISGHRSVSWYQQTPGQGLQFLFEYFSETQRNKGNFPGRFSGRQFSNSRSEMNVSTLELGDSALYLCASAAARGNEKLFFGSGTQLSVL.

This chain links TRBV9 with TRBJ2-1; 7 bases map to TRBD1. The V and J ends lost 3 bases and 4 bases, in that order; junction bases with no gene match: 13. The germline gives CDR1 SGDLS, CDR2 YYNGEE. The CDR3 loop spans 17 amino acids. CDR3 nucleotide sequence: TGTGCCAGCAGCGCGTCCGGGACAGTATTTAATTACAATGAGCAGTTCTTC. Translation: CASSASGTVFNYNEQFF.

The chain recombines TRBV5-3 with TRBJ1-5; a weak D match, TRBD1 (6 bases). TRBV5-3 is an ORF, with its function uncertain. CDR3 size: 16 residues. Trimming took off 3 bases at V and 0 bases at J, with 13 bases between the two ends. The DNA for the CDR3 is TGTGCCAGAAGCTCACAGGGAGGGTATAGCAATCAGCCCCAGCATTTT. Protein: CARSSQGGYSNQPQHF.

The J gene is TRBJ1-1, the V gene TRBV5-1, with 11 bases that match TRBD1. V lost 2 bases to trimming and J lost 5 bases; unmatched junction nucleotides: 2. The CDR3 is 14 amino acids. Germline assignment: CDR1 SGHRS and CDR2 YFSETQ. The CDR3 protein is CASSFGTGGTEAFF. The CDR3 DNA sequence: TGCGCCAGCAGCTTTGGGACAGGGGGGACTGAAGCTTTCTTT.

Only one count was recorded for this clone. The sample has other DNA sequences that encode this CDR3 too. This chain connects TRBV3-1 (or the pseudogene TRBV3-2) to TRBJ2-7; D call uncertain. Germline CDR1 reads LGHDT; CDR2 reads YNNKEL (reference sequence). The CDR3 length is 12 residues. Between the trimmed V and J ends, which lost 1 base and 3 bases, there was a span of 4 bases. CDR3 amino acids: CASSQASYEQYF. CDR3 bases: TGTGCCAGCAGCCAAGCCAGCTACGAGCAGTACTTC.

This clone came up once. One junction end does not reproduce the germline sequence, and a read error may be involved. The genes are TRBV9 and TRBJ1-1; D gene ambiguous. The V gene's germline CDR1 is SGDLS and CDR2 YYNGEE. The CDR3 extends over 9 amino acids. The chain's CDR3 is CAPEGEAFF. In DNA form, the CDR3 reads TGCGCCCCTGAGGGTGAAGCTTTCTTT.

The rearrangement joins TRBV5-1 to TRBJ1-1; D gene uncertain. Trimming removed 0 bases from V and 1 base from J, with 4 bases in between. Germline loops: CDR1 SGHRS, CDR2 YFSETQ. This CDR3 has 13 amino acids. DNA for the CDR3: TGCGCCAGCAGCTTGGCGGGGAACACTGAAGCTTTCTTT. Translation gives CASSLAGNTEAFF.

The chain uses TRBV9 and TRBJ2-3; 13 bases match TRBD2. The CDR3 sequence is 18 residues long. V trimming: 0 bases; J trimming: 5 bases; junction bases outside the gene matches: 9. Germline assignment: CDR1 SGDLS and CDR2 YYNGEE. Written as DNA, the CDR3 is TGTGCCAGCAGCGTAGGACCCCCACTAGCGGGGGGGCAAGATACGCAGTATTTT. The encoded protein is CASSVGPPLAGGQDTQYF.

V and J are TRBV7-3 and TRBJ2-3, with D possibly TRBD1 on 6 matching bases. Trimming took 3 bases from V and 4 from J, leaving 11 bases between them. Germline V gives CDR1 SGHTA, CDR2 FQGTGA. The CDR3 is 14 residues long. The CDR3 DNA is TGTGCCAGCAGCTTTAACAGGGTAGCAGATACGCAGTATTTT. Its translation: CASSFNRVADTQYF.

J is TRBJ1-1 and V is TRBV5-5; D is unresolved. The V end lost 1 base, the J end lost 8 bases, and 15 bases lay between the germline ends. CDR3 length: 14 amino acids. The germline V gene encodes CDR1 SGHKS and CDR2 YYEKEE (reference sequence). The CDR3 spells CASSLYYGVKEAFF. CDR3 coding DNA: TGTGCCAGCAGCTTGTATTACGGGGTAAAGGAAGCTTTCTTT.

This rearrangement joins TRBV9 to TRBJ2-1; the match to TRBD2 covers 12 bases. V shed 3 bases and J 16 bases; nucleotides not matched to a gene: 5. Germline loops: CDR1 SGDLS, CDR2 YYNGEE. The CDR3 is 12 amino acids. CDR3 sequence (DNA): TGTGCCAGCAGCGCCCTAGCGGGAGGGGCTTTCTTC. Residues: CASSALAGGAFF.

The chain carries TRBV5-1 and TRBJ2-7; TRBD2 matches at 10 bases. V shed 4 bases and J 5 bases; nucleotides not matched to a gene: 9. The germline V gene encodes CDR1 SGHRS and CDR2 YFSETQ. This CDR3 is built from 15 residues. The CDR3 sequence is CASSNPSGGFHEQYF. As DNA, the CDR3 is TGCGCCAGCAGCAATCCTAGCGGGGGTTTCCACGAGCAGTACTTC.

The rearrangement uses TRBV15 and TRBJ1-6, with D tentatively TRBD1 (5 bases). The germline gives CDR1 LNHNV, CDR2 YYDKDF (reference sequence). CDR3 length equals 15 residues. Trimming took off 0 bases at V and 9 bases at J, with 12 bases between the two ends. CDR3 in amino acids: CATSRDRVESSPLHF. For the CDR3, the DNA is TGTGCCACCAGCAGAGACAGGGTTGAGAGTTCACCCCTCCACTTT.

The chain links TRBV5-1 to TRBJ2-1, with unresolved D. The CDR3 length is 12 residues. Per the germline V gene, CDR1 is SGHRS and CDR2 is YFSETQ. Deletions cut 2 bases from V and 8 bases from J, with 8 bases between. The CDR3 reads CASSLSRDEQFF. CDR3 DNA: TGCGCCAGCAGCTTAAGTCGAGATGAGCAGTTCTTC.

V and J are TRBV11-1 and TRBJ2-7; weak D call: TRBD1 (5 bases). The germline V gene encodes CDR1 SGHAT and CDR2 FQDESV (reference sequence). The CDR3 length is 16 residues. V lost 4 bases to trimming and J lost 0 bases, with 16 bases between them. In nucleotides, the CDR3 is TGTGCCAGCAGCTCCAGGGTGGCTGGCCTCTCCTACGAGCAGTACTTC. Protein sequence: CASSSRVAGLSYEQYF.

The genes are TRBV7-3 and TRBJ2-3; the D is unclear. The CDR3 spans 13 residues. V lost 4 bases and J 4 bases, leaving 9 bases between the germline ends. Germline CDR1 and CDR2: SGHTA and FQGTGA. CDR3 nucleotides: TGTGCCAGCAGCTCCTCGCGGTCAGATACGCAGTATTTT. This codes for CASSSSRSDTQYF.